This TCR beta chain is from a study of T cell changes during pregnancy in multiple sclerosis. Looked up from germline, CDR1 is MNHNY and CDR2 is SVGAGI (reference sequence). V dropped 0 bases and J dropped 5 bases, with 4 bases sitting between them. The CDR3 is 13 residues long. The sample holds one count of this clone. Assay used: immunoSEQ multiplex PCR; TCRdb lists only in-frame clones, some missing. Among 45,000 to 75,000 clones listed, 80% to 95% were seen once. The source was peripheral blood, collected in the first trimester of pregnancy. The clonotype was recovered from a female donor with multiple sclerosis, enrolled in a pregnancy study. The chain is built from TRBV6-6 and TRBJ2-2; D is undetermined. The DNA for the CDR3 is TGTGCCAGCAGTTACTCTATAACCGGGGAGCTGTTTTTT. It translates to CASSYSITGELFF.